The rows below give T cell receptor beta chains drawn from one sample of a study of cytomegalovirus exposure and HLA in healthy donors. Only in-frame clones appear in the TCRdb table, and some are missing; sequencing was by immunoSEQ multiplex PCR. The sample has some 170,000 clones, roughly nine tenths seen once; the top ten hold about 2.5%. Sequencing input: PBMCs. These receptors originate from a man between 18 and 29 years old in good health and CMV-seropositive. CDR3s include the opening cysteine and the closing phenylalanine or tryptophan. The order of the fields is CDR3 DNA, CDR3 protein, V gene, clone size, J gene, D gene. D genes are given only for firm matches. Not all rows give a size; the values are once, few, many and, for expanded clones, a class.

cdr3_nt: TGTGCCAGTAGTATCAGTTCCGGAGCCTACGAGCAGTACTTC
cdr3_aa: CASSISSGAYEQYF
v_call: TRBV19
clone_size: -
j_call: TRBJ2-7
d_call: -

cdr3_nt: TGTGCTAGCAGCTTAGCCCCGACTAGTAAAGAGACCCAGTACTTC
cdr3_aa: CASSLAPTSKETQYF
v_call: TRBV7-7
clone_size: -
j_call: TRBJ2-5
d_call: -

cdr3_nt: TGTGCCAGCAGGAGTAGTGGGGGGGACGAGCAGTACTTC
cdr3_aa: CASRSSGGDEQYF
v_call: TRBV7-9
clone_size: once
j_call: TRBJ2-7
d_call: TRBD2

cdr3_nt: TGTGCCAGCAGTGGTCGACGGAGTGATAGGCCCCAGCATTTT
cdr3_aa: CASSGRRSDRPQHF
v_call: TRBV25-1
clone_size: few
j_call: TRBJ1-5
d_call: -

cdr3_nt: TGTGCCAGCAGCTTAGGGCTCAGGGACACCGGGGAGCTGTTTTTT
cdr3_aa: CASSLGLRDTGELFF
v_call: TRBV11-2
clone_size: -
j_call: TRBJ2-2
d_call: -

cdr3_nt: TGTGCCTCCACCGGGACAGGGTCCGGACCCCAGCATTTT
cdr3_aa: CASTGTGSGPQHF
v_call: TRBV2
clone_size: few
j_call: TRBJ1-5
d_call: TRBD1

cdr3_nt: TGTGCCAGCAGTTTACGGGATAGCGGCGAGCAGTACTTC
cdr3_aa: CASSLRDSGEQYF
v_call: TRBV27
clone_size: -
j_call: TRBJ2-7
d_call: -

cdr3_nt: TGTGCCAGCAGTGGCATCCAGGGAGGTGGGCAGCCCCAGCATTTT
cdr3_aa: CASSGIQGGGQPQHF
v_call: TRBV6-1
clone_size: few
j_call: TRBJ1-5
d_call: -

cdr3_nt: TGCGCCAGCAGCGGCGGAGATGGGGATACGCAGTATTTT
cdr3_aa: CASSGGDGDTQYF
v_call: TRBV5-1
clone_size: -
j_call: TRBJ2-3
d_call: -

cdr3_nt: TGTGCCAGCTCACCCCCAACTAGCGGGGGGGATGAGCAGTTCTTC
cdr3_aa: CASSPPTSGGDEQFF
v_call: TRBV18
clone_size: -
j_call: TRBJ2-1
d_call: TRBD2

cdr3_nt: TGTGCCACCAGCAGGAACCGGGGACTAGCCCGGAGGGGAGTGTTCTTC
cdr3_aa: CATSRNRGLARRGVFF
v_call: TRBV15
clone_size: -
j_call: TRBJ2-1
d_call: TRBD2

cdr3_nt: TGTGCCAGCAGATGGACTGCCCACTCCTACGAGCAGTACTTC
cdr3_aa: CASRWTAHSYEQYF
v_call: TRBV27
clone_size: -
j_call: TRBJ2-7
d_call: -

cdr3_nt: TGTGCCTGGAGTATCGGCGGGGGGCAGTATTTT
cdr3_aa: CAWSIGGGQYF
v_call: TRBV30
clone_size: -
j_call: TRBJ2-3
d_call: TRBD2

cdr3_nt: TGTGCCAGCAGCCAACCCACTCAAGCGGGGGGACCCTATACGCAGTATTTT
cdr3_aa: CASSQPTQAGGPYTQYF
v_call: TRBV11-2
clone_size: -
j_call: TRBJ2-3
d_call: TRBD2

cdr3_nt: TGTGCCAGTAAGGACAGGGGGCACGACGAGCAGTACTTC
cdr3_aa: CASKDRGHDEQYF
v_call: TRBV19
clone_size: -
j_call: TRBJ2-7
d_call: TRBD1

cdr3_nt: TGTGCCAGCAGCCAGGGGACTAGCGGGAGTAGGACCGGGGAGCTGTTTTTT
cdr3_aa: CASSQGTSGSRTGELFF
v_call: TRBV5-4
clone_size: -
j_call: TRBJ2-2
d_call: TRBD2

cdr3_nt: TGTGCCAGCAGCGAAACTAGCGGGAGGCGGGAGACCCAGTACTTC
cdr3_aa: CASSETSGRRETQYF
v_call: TRBV7-2
clone_size: -
j_call: TRBJ2-5
d_call: TRBD2

cdr3_nt: TGCGCCAGCAGCTTGGCCGGGACTAACATTCAGTACTTC
cdr3_aa: CASSLAGTNIQYF
v_call: TRBV5-1
clone_size: -
j_call: TRBJ2-4
d_call: -

cdr3_nt: TGCGCCAGCAGCCTTGAGGGGGGGAACGCTCAGCCCCAGCATTTT
cdr3_aa: CASSLEGGNAQPQHF
v_call: TRBV5-1
clone_size: -
j_call: TRBJ1-5
d_call: -

cdr3_nt: TGTGCCAGCGGAAGGGGGGGGTTTGGGGCCAACGTCCTGACTTTC
cdr3_aa: CASGRGGFGANVLTF
v_call: TRBV2
clone_size: -
j_call: TRBJ2-6
d_call: -

cdr3_nt: TGCGCCAGCAGCCAAAACCCCGGGGGGGCGTGGAACATTCAGTACTTC
cdr3_aa: CASSQNPGGAWNIQYF
v_call: TRBV4-3
clone_size: -
j_call: TRBJ2-4
d_call: TRBD2

cdr3_nt: TGTGCCAGCTCACCCGGGACAGGGGAAGAAGCTTTCTTT
cdr3_aa: CASSPGTGEEAFF
v_call: TRBV18
clone_size: -
j_call: TRBJ1-1
d_call: TRBD1

cdr3_nt: TGTGCCAGCAGCTCCGGGACAGGGAGCTACGAGCAGTACTTC
cdr3_aa: CASSSGTGSYEQYF
v_call: TRBV5-6
clone_size: -
j_call: TRBJ2-7
d_call: TRBD1

cdr3_nt: TGTGCCAGCAGCACCGACAGTTACCACACGACGCAGTACTTC
cdr3_aa: CASSTDSYHTTQYF
v_call: TRBV7-8
clone_size: -
j_call: TRBJ2-7
d_call: -

cdr3_nt: TGCGCCAGCTCACTACGGGATGGGCGAGAGACCCAGTACTTC
cdr3_aa: CASSLRDGRETQYF
v_call: TRBV4-1
clone_size: -
j_call: TRBJ2-5
d_call: -

cdr3_nt: TGTGCCAGCAGTTTTACAGGGATTGCCAAAAACATTCAGTACTTC
cdr3_aa: CASSFTGIAKNIQYF
v_call: TRBV27
clone_size: -
j_call: TRBJ2-4
d_call: -

cdr3_nt: TGTGCCAGTAGTATAGTTCGACAGGTGTTCGGGCAGCCCCAGCATTTT
cdr3_aa: CASSIVRQVFGQPQHF
v_call: TRBV19
clone_size: -
j_call: TRBJ1-5
d_call: -

cdr3_nt: TGTGCCAGCAGCCCCAAGACTAGCAATGAGCAGTTCTTC
cdr3_aa: CASSPKTSNEQFF
v_call: TRBV7-9
clone_size: -
j_call: TRBJ2-1
d_call: -

cdr3_nt: TGTGCCACCAGCCCACGGGACAGCTATGGCTACACCTTC
cdr3_aa: CATSPRDSYGYTF
v_call: TRBV15
clone_size: -
j_call: TRBJ1-2
d_call: TRBD1

cdr3_nt: TGTGCCAGCTCACCCCCCGCGGGCAACGAGCAGTACTTC
cdr3_aa: CASSPPAGNEQYF
v_call: TRBV18
clone_size: -
j_call: TRBJ2-7
d_call: -

cdr3_nt: TGTGCCAGCAGCTCCTACAGGGGGTCGGACAATGAGCAGTTCTTC
cdr3_aa: CASSSYRGSDNEQFF
v_call: TRBV5-8
clone_size: -
j_call: TRBJ2-1
d_call: TRBD1

cdr3_nt: TGTGCCAGCAGCGTCGAATGGCTTCCCTACGAGCAGTACTTC
cdr3_aa: CASSVEWLPYEQYF
v_call: TRBV28
clone_size: -
j_call: TRBJ2-7
d_call: -